This T cell receptor (beta chain) was captured by sequencing in a study of blood T cell repertoires in COVID-19. Study-level information: The analysed material was cDNA or gDNA that came from T cells, B-cell-depleted T cells, or PBMCs.

The participants were between about 18 and 90 years old and came from 20 to 30 US areas. Grouping used clinical history reported by participants in a survey and questionnaire. Those designated as exposed participants met a COVID-19 case within 2 weeks before study entry. TCRdb's table, derived via immunoSEQ multiplex PCR, lists solely in-frame clones and lacks some. The sample lists 200,000 to 250,000 clones, 83% occurring once. The source is a woman in her forties or fifties who had been exposed to COVID-19. The sequencing sample was made of PBMCs or T cells enriched from blood (not recorded which).

The CDR3 loop reads CASSESMVRGYTF. CDR3 nucleotide sequence: TGTGCCAGCAGTGAATCGATGGTCAGGGGCTACACCTTC. The chain is built from TRBV6-1 and TRBJ1-2; D not resolved. The CDR3 sequence is 13 residues long. Trimming removed 2 bases at V and 8 bases at J, with 12 bases between. Per the germline V gene, CDR1 is MNHNS and CDR2 is SASEGT.